These T cell receptor beta chains were read from a single sample in a study of CD8+ T cells in alopecia areata. Sequencing was performed with immunoSEQ multiplex PCR; in TCRdb, only in-frame clones are kept and a portion is missing. The sample lists about 150,000 clones; 45% to 60% were seen once. Sequenced input: CD4+ T cells sorted from blood. The receptors were gathered from a human donor with alopecia areata. The CDR3 runs from the conserved cysteine through the conserved F or W. A D gene is named only where the DNA matches it firmly. Size tells how often a clone was seen (once, few, many) or the class of an expanded clone, and some rows leave it out.

j_gene: TRBJ2-1; d_gene: -; v_gene: TRBV5-1; abundance: few; len: 16; CDR3nt: TGCGCCAGCAGCTACTTACAGGGATCCGCCTACAATGAGCAGTTCTTC; CDR3aa: CASSYLQGSAYNEQFF
j_gene: TRBJ2-7; d_gene: -; v_gene: TRBV25-1; abundance: -; len: 12; CDR3nt: TGTGCCAGCAGTGGGGTTACGGAAGAGCAGTACTTC; CDR3aa: CASSGVTEEQYF
j_gene: TRBJ1-5; d_gene: TRBD1; v_gene: TRBV6-5; abundance: -; len: 14; CDR3nt: TGTGCCAGCAGAAGACAGGGGGTCAATCAGCCCCAGCATTTT; CDR3aa: CASRRQGVNQPQHF
j_gene: TRBJ2-2; d_gene: -; v_gene: TRBV30; abundance: -; len: 15; CDR3nt: TGTGCCTGGAGTAATCTGGGCAGGGACGCCGGGGAGCTGTTTTTT; CDR3aa: CAWSNLGRDAGELFF
j_gene: TRBJ2-2; d_gene: -; v_gene: TRBV7-2; abundance: few; len: 12; CDR3nt: TGTGCCAGCAGCTTAAGAGGGTGGGAGCTGTTTTTT; CDR3aa: CASSLRGWELFF
j_gene: TRBJ2-1; d_gene: -; v_gene: TRBV28; abundance: -; len: 13; CDR3nt: TGTGCCAGCAGGCCTGGGTCTGACAATGAGCAGTTCTTC; CDR3aa: CASRPGSDNEQFF
j_gene: TRBJ2-5; d_gene: -; v_gene: TRBV2; abundance: -; len: 16; CDR3nt: TGTGCCAGCAGTGAAGCGCTTGCAGGGCCCCAAGAGACCCAGTACTTC; CDR3aa: CASSEALAGPQETQYF
j_gene: TRBJ1-3; d_gene: -; v_gene: TRBV30; abundance: once; len: 14; CDR3nt: TGTGCCTGGAGTCTCTCTGCCTCTGGAAACACCATATATTTT; CDR3aa: CAWSLSASGNTIYF
j_gene: TRBJ2-5; d_gene: -; v_gene: TRBV28; abundance: few; len: 12; CDR3nt: TGTGCCAGCAGTTCCCCTTGGGAGACCCAGTACTTC; CDR3aa: CASSSPWETQYF
j_gene: TRBJ2-7; d_gene: -; v_gene: TRBV2; abundance: -; len: 13; CDR3nt: TGTGCCAGCATCAACCGCGGCAGGGACGAGCAGTACTTC; CDR3aa: CASINRGRDEQYF
j_gene: TRBJ2-1; d_gene: TRBD2; v_gene: TRBV2; abundance: -; len: 15; CDR3nt: TGTGCCAGCAGGGAACTAGCGGGAGGTAGAAATGAGCAGTTCTTC; CDR3aa: CASRELAGGRNEQFF
j_gene: TRBJ1-4; d_gene: -; v_gene: TRBV9; abundance: -; len: 15; CDR3nt: TGTGCCAGCAGCGTAGCTCCCGAAACTAATGAAAAACTGTTTTTT; CDR3aa: CASSVAPETNEKLFF
j_gene: TRBJ2-3; d_gene: -; v_gene: TRBV18; abundance: few; len: 16; CDR3nt: TGTGCCAGCTCACCAACGTCGGGGGCCGGAAATACCGATGGGTATTTT; CDR3aa: CASSPTSGAGNTDGYF
j_gene: TRBJ2-3; d_gene: TRBD2; v_gene: TRBV2; abundance: few; len: 15; CDR3nt: TGTGCCAGCAGTGAGAGCGGGAGTTTGTCAGATACGCAGTATTTT; CDR3aa: CASSESGSLSDTQYF
j_gene: TRBJ1-2; d_gene: -; v_gene: TRBV19; abundance: -; len: 14; CDR3nt: TGTGCCAGTAGTATCCAGGGGAGAGTGCAAGGCTACACCTTC; CDR3aa: CASSIQGRVQGYTF
j_gene: TRBJ2-1; d_gene: -; v_gene: TRBV6-5; abundance: few; len: 13; CDR3nt: TGTGCCAGCAGGCAACCCGTTGGGAATGAGCAGTTCTTC; CDR3aa: CASRQPVGNEQFF
j_gene: TRBJ2-1; d_gene: TRBD2; v_gene: TRBV28; abundance: -; len: 15; CDR3nt: TGTGCCAGCAGTTTGGGGCTAGCGGGAGTCAATGAGCAGTTCTTC; CDR3aa: CASSLGLAGVNEQFF
j_gene: TRBJ1-2; d_gene: -; v_gene: TRBV7-9; abundance: few; len: 12; CDR3nt: TGTGCCAGCAGCTCTACTAACTATGGCTACACCTTC; CDR3aa: CASSSTNYGYTF
j_gene: TRBJ2-7; d_gene: -; v_gene: TRBV7-9; abundance: -; len: 14; CDR3nt: TGTGCCAGCAGCTTAGGGCAGGGTGGAGACGAGCAGTACTTC; CDR3aa: CASSLGQGGDEQYF
j_gene: TRBJ1-2; d_gene: -; v_gene: TRBV5-1; abundance: -; len: 15; CDR3nt: TGCGCCAGCAGCCTGGAGACGGACGGAAAGTATGGCTACACCTTC; CDR3aa: CASSLETDGKYGYTF
j_gene: TRBJ2-1; d_gene: -; v_gene: TRBV5-1; abundance: -; len: 11; CDR3nt: TGCGCCAGCAGCTTGGAGAATGAGCAGTTCTTC; CDR3aa: CASSLENEQFF
j_gene: TRBJ2-1; d_gene: -; v_gene: TRBV5-1; abundance: -; len: 15; CDR3nt: TGCGCCAGCAGCGCGCGGGACGCTCGAGCCAATGAGCAGTTCTTC; CDR3aa: CASSARDARANEQFF